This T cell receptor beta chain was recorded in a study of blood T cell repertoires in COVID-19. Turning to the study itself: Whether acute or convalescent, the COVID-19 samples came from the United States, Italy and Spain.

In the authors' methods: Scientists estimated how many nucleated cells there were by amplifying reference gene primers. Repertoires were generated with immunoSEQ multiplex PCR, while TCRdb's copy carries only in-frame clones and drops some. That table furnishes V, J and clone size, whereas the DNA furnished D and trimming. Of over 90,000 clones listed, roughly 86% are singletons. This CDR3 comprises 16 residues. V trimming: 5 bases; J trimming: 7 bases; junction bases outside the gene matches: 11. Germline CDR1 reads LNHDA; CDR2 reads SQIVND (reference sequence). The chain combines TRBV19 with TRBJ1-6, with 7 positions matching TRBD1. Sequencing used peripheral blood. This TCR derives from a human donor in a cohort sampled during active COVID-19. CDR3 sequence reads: CASSARQTGNNSPLHF. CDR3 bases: TGTGCCAGTAGTGCGCGGCAGACAGGGAACAATTCACCCCTCCACTTT. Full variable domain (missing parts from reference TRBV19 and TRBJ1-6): DGGITQSPKYLFRKEGQNVTLSCEQNLNHDAMYWYRQDPGQGLRLIYYSQIVNDFQKGDIAEGYSVSREKKESFPLTVTSAQKNPTAFYLCASSARQTGNNSPLHFGNGTRLTVT.